This T cell receptor (beta chain) was captured in a study of human T cells and chemical hapten exposure listed by TCRdb under 2021. For context, the study as a whole: For sensitization, 2% DPC in acetone was applied to a roughly 2 cm by roughly 2 cm area of upper inner arm skin. This study followed changes in the peripheral blood TCR repertoire in vivo during primary and secondary sensitization of alopecia patients to the hapten diphenylcyclopropenone (DPC). Twenty-nine alopecia patients provided blood for TCR sequencing at one to four time points (pre-sensitization, 2, 6 and 24 weeks). The mostly female patient cohort included alopecia areata with under or over 50% scalp involvement, alopecia totalis and alopecia universalis. Libraries were combined into a pool for sequencing, and differences in TCR yield between samples came mainly from small differences in library volumes within the pool. Patch testing was performed on the upper back with Finn chambers containing 0.01% DPC, and the patch tests were scored after 6 days according to International Contact Dermatitis Research Group standards. Throughout the study period of 20 to 25 weeks, patients also received therapeutic DPC doses to the scalp every week. Blood samples were taken from patients before sensitization (week 0) and at 2, 6 and about 24 weeks after DPC sensitization.

Libraries were built with RACE. Sequenced on a NextSeq 500. During library preparation, unique molecular identifiers were attached to individual cDNA molecules so that TCRs could be counted quantitatively and reproducibly. From each blood RNA sample, both TCR alpha and TCR beta chains were sequenced. The original methods were these. The median number of TCRs per sample was roughly 100,000, ranging from about 23,224 to 750,000. V, J and CDR3 annotation of the TCR reads was carried out using the Decombinator software suite. To make PS versus PT1 abundance plots, every sample was subsampled to the same number of TCRs (28,000). Expanded TCRs were defined as absent before sensitization and observed at least eight times at the 2-week time point. Starting from the raw public reads, TCRdb applied fastp trimming at Q25, assembled clones with MiXCR and retained in-frame beta chains. Each CDR3 protein appears once, grouped with its most common genes and DNA. None of the V and J calls come from the authors' own analysis; TCRdb made them. The sample includes about 380,000 distinct CDR3 sequences, with more than 4.5% observed a single time. The ten most abundant clones make up 2% to 3% of the sample.

The CDR3 has 15 amino acids, counting the end cysteine and phenylalanine. Only the CDR3 DNA is retained, 45 bases long and in frame from the first base. V and J are trimmed by 6 bases and 1 base, and the gene matches miss 7 bases of the junction. CDR1 and CDR2 were assigned from the germline V gene as MDHEN and SYDVKM. Sample time point, as interpreted from the label and publication: pre-sensitization, week 0. The treatment or condition label, read with the paper, signifies: therapeutic diphenylcyclopropenone sensitization with weekly scalp DPC. Blood at each patch-test visit was drawn before the patch test was applied. Patients were eligible if aged 18 to 70, diagnosed with alopecia and judged suitable for DPC therapy, and pregnant patients were excluded. Total RNA was extracted from unfractionated whole blood collected in Tempus Blood RNA tubes. This clonotype turned up a few times. No cognate antigen has been identified for it. No base qualities exist here, and no much larger clone lies one base off it.

What the study reported, not specific to this receptor: Repeated subsampling changed both the strength of the expansion versus patch-test correlation and the threshold at which the correlation became significant. Because all patients had alopecia, a presumed autoimmune disease, the immune response of the patients might differ from that of healthy individuals. The number of PT1 expanded TCRs positively correlated with patch test score, significant at thresholds 8, 16 and 32 but not 4. Expanded TCRs formed significantly more large CDR3 similarity clusters than pre-sensitization or healthy control sets, consistent with antigen-driven responses. DPC sensitization did not change the number of TCRs with a frequency above 1 in 1000, and there was no evidence of changes in global repertoire structure.

This sequence uses TRBV28 and TRBJ1-1; the central 8 bases match TRBD1. This TCR derives from a woman in her forties or fifties with alopecia areata. Some clones in this sample may be carry-over from other donors' samples. The sequencing used whole blood, collected in connection with sensitization to the hapten diphenylcyclopropenone (DPC). CDR3 sequence: CASSPPGGENTEAFF. DNA sequence: TGTGCCAGCAGCCCTCCAGGGGGCGAGAACACTGAAGCTTTCTTT.